This is a list of T cell receptor beta chains from one sample in a study of response to subunit inactivated influenza vaccine. TCRdb reprocessed the RT-PCR reads with MiXCR, giving one entry per CDR3 protein. Among around 580,000 distinct CDR3 sequences, 12% to 15% were seen once, and the ten largest hold over 8.5%. Sequenced here: PBMCs from blood, sampled 11 to 12 days after vaccination. The receptor source for this set is a man aged 45-60 years who received an inactivated influenza vaccine. CDR3s include the opening cysteine and the closing phenylalanine or tryptophan. Each record gives: D gene, J gene, V gene, clone size, CDR3 DNA, CDR3 protein. A D gene is named only where the DNA matches it firmly. Size is stated for part of the rows, as once, few or many counts, or as a class when the clone is expanded.

d_gene: TRBD2
j_gene: TRBJ2-3
v_gene: TRBV5-1
abundance: -
CDR3nt: TGCGCCAGCAGCCTGGAGATAGCGGGGCCCACAGATACGCAGTATTTT
CDR3aa: CASSLEIAGPTDTQYF

d_gene: -
j_gene: TRBJ1-2
v_gene: TRBV30
abundance: -
CDR3nt: TGTGCCTGGAGTCCCTATGGCTACACCTTC
CDR3aa: CAWSPYGYTF

d_gene: -
j_gene: TRBJ2-7
v_gene: TRBV12-3/TRBV12-4
abundance: once
CDR3nt: TGTGCCAGCAGTTCCCGTACATCTACCTACGAGCAGTACTTC
CDR3aa: CASSSRTSTYEQYF

d_gene: TRBD1
j_gene: TRBJ2-7
v_gene: TRBV19
abundance: many
CDR3nt: TGTGCCAGTGGGACAGGAGAAGCCTACGAGCAGTACTTC
CDR3aa: CASGTGEAYEQYF

d_gene: -
j_gene: TRBJ2-2
v_gene: TRBV10-3
abundance: -
CDR3nt: TGTGCCATCAGTGGGGTGGCGAACACCGGGGAGCTGTTTTTT
CDR3aa: CAISGVANTGELFF

d_gene: TRBD1
j_gene: TRBJ2-2
v_gene: TRBV5-5
abundance: few
CDR3nt: TGTGCCAGCACCCTCCTGTTACAGGGGTTCGGGGAGCTGTTTTTT
CDR3aa: CASTLLLQGFGELFF

d_gene: -
j_gene: TRBJ2-5
v_gene: TRBV6-5
abundance: -
CDR3nt: TGTGCCAGCAGTTACGGGGAGGGGGCGACCCAGTACTTC
CDR3aa: CASSYGEGATQYF

d_gene: TRBD2
j_gene: TRBJ2-1
v_gene: TRBV20-1
abundance: once
CDR3nt: TGCAGTGCTAGAGATTGGAGCGGGAGTGGTCGAAGCGCCTACAATGAGCAGTTCTTC
CDR3aa: CSARDWSGSGRSAYNEQFF

d_gene: -
j_gene: TRBJ2-3
v_gene: TRBV6-1
abundance: -
CDR3nt: TGTGCCAGCAGAGGGACCAACACAGATACGCAGTATTTT
CDR3aa: CASRGTNTDTQYF

d_gene: -
j_gene: TRBJ2-3
v_gene: TRBV7-9
abundance: -
CDR3nt: TGTGCCAGCAGCTTAGAGTATACAGGTAGCACAGATACGCAGTATTTT
CDR3aa: CASSLEYTGSTDTQYF

d_gene: -
j_gene: TRBJ2-7
v_gene: TRBV7-2
abundance: few
CDR3nt: TGTGCCAGCAGCTCCGGGACAACCAACTACGAGCAGTACTTC
CDR3aa: CASSSGTTNYEQYF

d_gene: TRBD1
j_gene: TRBJ2-7
v_gene: TRBV29-1
abundance: few
CDR3nt: TGCAGCGTTGATACGACAGGGGGCCCCTACGAGCAGTACTTC
CDR3aa: CSVDTTGGPYEQYF

d_gene: -
j_gene: TRBJ2-7
v_gene: TRBV3-1
abundance: few
CDR3nt: TGTGCCAGCAGCCAAGCTGGGGTGTACGAGCAGTACTTC
CDR3aa: CASSQAGVYEQYF

d_gene: -
j_gene: TRBJ2-1
v_gene: TRBV11-2
abundance: many
CDR3nt: TGTGCCAGCAGCCCCTCAGGGTATGATGCTGAGCAGTTCTTC
CDR3aa: CASSPSGYDAEQFF

d_gene: -
j_gene: TRBJ2-1
v_gene: TRBV6-5
abundance: -
CDR3nt: TGTGCCAGCAGTTACATCGGGAACAATGAGCAGTTCTTC
CDR3aa: CASSYIGNNEQFF

d_gene: -
j_gene: TRBJ1-4
v_gene: TRBV6-1
abundance: -
CDR3nt: TGTGCCAGCAGTGAAATACCCTCACATGAAAAACTGTTTTTT
CDR3aa: CASSEIPSHEKLFF

d_gene: TRBD2
j_gene: TRBJ2-7
v_gene: TRBV4-2
abundance: few
CDR3nt: TGTGCCAGCAGCCACCTGATAGGGGCTAGCGGGGGCTACGAGCAGTACTTC
CDR3aa: CASSHLIGASGGYEQYF

d_gene: -
j_gene: TRBJ2-3
v_gene: TRBV24-1
abundance: -
CDR3nt: TGTGCCACCAGTGATTTAGCAGATACGCAGTATTTT
CDR3aa: CATSDLADTQYF

d_gene: -
j_gene: TRBJ1-3
v_gene: TRBV12-2
abundance: -
CDR3nt: TGTGCAAGTCGCCAAGGACAGATGATCACCCCTGGAAACACCATATATTTT
CDR3aa: CASRQGQMITPGNTIYF

d_gene: -
j_gene: TRBJ1-1
v_gene: TRBV3-1
abundance: many
CDR3nt: TGTGCCAGCAGCCAAGATTCCATCGGACAGCTGAACACTGAAGCTTTCTTT
CDR3aa: CASSQDSIGQLNTEAFF

d_gene: TRBD2
j_gene: TRBJ2-7
v_gene: TRBV27
abundance: few
CDR3nt: TGTGCCAGCAGGCGACTAGCGGGGGCCGCCTACGAGCAGTACTTC
CDR3aa: CASRRLAGAAYEQYF

d_gene: -
j_gene: TRBJ1-1
v_gene: TRBV10-3
abundance: few
CDR3nt: TGTGCCATCAGTGGGGCGAAGAGCGCTGAAGCTTTCTTT
CDR3aa: CAISGAKSAEAFF

d_gene: TRBD2
j_gene: TRBJ2-1
v_gene: TRBV7-9
abundance: -
CDR3nt: TGTGCCAGCAGCGGGGGGGGGAACTACAATGAGCAGTTCTTC
CDR3aa: CASSGGGNYNEQFF

d_gene: TRBD1
j_gene: TRBJ2-5
v_gene: TRBV28
abundance: -
CDR3nt: TGTGCCAGCAGACAGGGGGCCGGAGAGACCCAGTACTTC
CDR3aa: CASRQGAGETQYF

d_gene: -
j_gene: TRBJ1-3
v_gene: TRBV10-3
abundance: -
CDR3nt: TGTGCCATCAGTGAGTCTCACATCCCCTCTGGAAACACCATATATTTT
CDR3aa: CAISESHIPSGNTIYF

d_gene: TRBD1
j_gene: TRBJ2-5
v_gene: TRBV6-5
abundance: few
CDR3nt: TGTGCCAGCAGTTATCTCAGGGGGTTGGAGACCCAGTACTTC
CDR3aa: CASSYLRGLETQYF

d_gene: TRBD2
j_gene: TRBJ2-2
v_gene: TRBV12-3/TRBV12-4
abundance: many
CDR3nt: TGTGCCAGCAGCCGACTAGCGGGGGGACCCGGGGAGCTGTTTTTT
CDR3aa: CASSRLAGGPGELFF

d_gene: -
j_gene: TRBJ2-5
v_gene: TRBV7-9
abundance: few
CDR3nt: TGTGCCAGCAGCCCCCGATGGGACGAGACCCAGTACTTC
CDR3aa: CASSPRWDETQYF

d_gene: -
j_gene: TRBJ2-5
v_gene: TRBV2
abundance: few
CDR3nt: TGTGCCAGCAGTGATGACGGGATAAAGACCCAGTACTTC
CDR3aa: CASSDDGIKTQYF

d_gene: TRBD1
j_gene: TRBJ1-2
v_gene: TRBV4-3
abundance: -
CDR3nt: TGCGCCAGCAGCCAGGGGGACAGGGTATATGGCTACACCTTC
CDR3aa: CASSQGDRVYGYTF

d_gene: -
j_gene: TRBJ1-1
v_gene: TRBV11-2
abundance: few
CDR3nt: TGTGCCAGCAGCTTAGGGGACTTCCGAGGGACTGAAGCTTTCTTT
CDR3aa: CASSLGDFRGTEAFF

d_gene: TRBD2
j_gene: TRBJ2-1
v_gene: TRBV10-3
abundance: few
CDR3nt: TGTGCCATCATGGGGACTAGCGGGGATGAGCAGTTCTTC
CDR3aa: CAIMGTSGDEQFF

d_gene: -
j_gene: TRBJ2-4
v_gene: TRBV5-1
abundance: -
CDR3nt: TGCGCCAGCAGCTTGGATGGGGCGGGGAACATTCAGTACTTC
CDR3aa: CASSLDGAGNIQYF

d_gene: TRBD2
j_gene: TRBJ2-1
v_gene: TRBV7-9
abundance: few
CDR3nt: TGTGCCAGCAGCTCAACTAGCGGGAGTTTCTATGAGCAGTTCTTC
CDR3aa: CASSSTSGSFYEQFF

d_gene: -
j_gene: TRBJ1-6
v_gene: TRBV7-2
abundance: -
CDR3nt: TGTGCCAGCAGCCCCCGAGGTAATTCACCCCTCCACTTT
CDR3aa: CASSPRGNSPLHF

d_gene: -
j_gene: TRBJ1-2
v_gene: TRBV5-5
abundance: -
CDR3nt: TGTGCCAGCAGCCCAAGGAGAGTTGGCTACACCTTC
CDR3aa: CASSPRRVGYTF

d_gene: -
j_gene: TRBJ2-5
v_gene: TRBV5-1
abundance: few
CDR3nt: TGCGCCAGCAGCCCGGGGGTGCAGGGAACCCAAGAGACCCAGTACTTC
CDR3aa: CASSPGVQGTQETQYF

d_gene: -
j_gene: TRBJ1-2
v_gene: TRBV27
abundance: -
CDR3nt: TGTGCCAGCAGTCCCTCACCTTTTAACTATGGCTACACCTTC
CDR3aa: CASSPSPFNYGYTF

d_gene: TRBD2
j_gene: TRBJ2-7
v_gene: TRBV12-3/TRBV12-4
abundance: many
CDR3nt: TGTGCCAGCAGTTTATTAGCGGGGGGCCGCGAGCAGTACTTC
CDR3aa: CASSLLAGGREQYF

d_gene: -
j_gene: TRBJ1-6
v_gene: TRBV9
abundance: -
CDR3nt: TGTGCCAGCAGCCCCAGAGGGAAGGGAGATTCACCCCTCCACTTT
CDR3aa: CASSPRGKGDSPLHF

d_gene: -
j_gene: TRBJ2-5
v_gene: TRBV6-1
abundance: -
CDR3nt: TGTGCCAGCAGTGGAAAGGGACAATCTGCGGAGACCCAGTACTTC
CDR3aa: CASSGKGQSAETQYF

d_gene: TRBD1
j_gene: TRBJ2-1
v_gene: TRBV28
abundance: many
CDR3nt: TGTGCCAGCAGTTCCCCCGGGACAGGGGGCATGGCGGGCTCAAACAATGAGCAGTTCTTC
CDR3aa: CASSSPGTGGMAGSNNEQFF

d_gene: TRBD2
j_gene: TRBJ2-7
v_gene: TRBV20-1
abundance: once
CDR3nt: TGCTGTGCTAGAGGGTCCGGGACTAGCGGGAGTTTGGACGAGCAGTACTTC
CDR3aa: CCARGSGTSGSLDEQYF

d_gene: -
j_gene: TRBJ2-2
v_gene: TRBV7-2
abundance: many
CDR3nt: TGTGCCAGCAGCTTAGTTGGGACGGCTAACACCGGGGAGCTGTTTTTT
CDR3aa: CASSLVGTANTGELFF

d_gene: -
j_gene: TRBJ2-5
v_gene: TRBV28
abundance: -
CDR3nt: TGTGCCAGCAGCCGGACCGCTTGGGCCCAGTACTTC
CDR3aa: CASSRTAWAQYF

d_gene: TRBD2
j_gene: TRBJ2-7
v_gene: TRBV7-2
abundance: many
CDR3nt: TGTGCCAGCAGGTATAGCGGGGCCTACGAGCAGTACTTC
CDR3aa: CASRYSGAYEQYF

d_gene: -
j_gene: TRBJ2-2
v_gene: TRBV7-9
abundance: -
CDR3nt: TGTGCCAGCCAGGGATCGAACACCGGGGAGCTGTTTTTT
CDR3aa: CASQGSNTGELFF

d_gene: -
j_gene: TRBJ1-6
v_gene: TRBV20-1
abundance: -
CDR3nt: TGCAGTGCCTCGGGGGGTTCCTCACCCCTCCACTTT
CDR3aa: CSASGGSSPLHF

d_gene: -
j_gene: TRBJ1-2
v_gene: TRBV12-3/TRBV12-4
abundance: many
CDR3nt: TGTGCCAGCAGTTTATCGTCAAGGCCTTATGGCTACACCTTC
CDR3aa: CASSLSSRPYGYTF

d_gene: -
j_gene: TRBJ2-3
v_gene: TRBV6-2/TRBV6-3
abundance: -
CDR3nt: TGTGCCAGCAGTTACGGAGCGGAGAACACAGATACGCAGTATTTT
CDR3aa: CASSYGAENTDTQYF

d_gene: TRBD1
j_gene: TRBJ2-3
v_gene: TRBV18
abundance: once
CDR3nt: TGTGCCAGCTCACCATCGGGACAGGGGGCAGGCACAGATACGCAGTATTTT
CDR3aa: CASSPSGQGAGTDTQYF

d_gene: -
j_gene: TRBJ2-1
v_gene: TRBV4-2
abundance: -
CDR3nt: TGTGCCAGCAGCCAAGTAGGCCGGGACGATGAGCAGTTCTTC
CDR3aa: CASSQVGRDDEQFF

d_gene: -
j_gene: TRBJ2-3
v_gene: TRBV28
abundance: many
CDR3nt: TGTGCCAGCAGTTTACTGCCAGGATATCCAGATACGCAGTATTTT
CDR3aa: CASSLLPGYPDTQYF

d_gene: -
j_gene: TRBJ2-3
v_gene: TRBV20-1
abundance: few
CDR3nt: TGCAGTGCTAGAGACGGCCGTTCGGGAGCCGATACGCAGTATTTT
CDR3aa: CSARDGRSGADTQYF